This T cell receptor (beta chain) was found in a study of graft-versus-host responses after intestinal transplantation. Using immunoSEQ multiplex PCR, the repertoire was profiled, and TCRdb retains in-frame clones only, with some absent. Seen here are tens of thousands of clones, 80% to 95% observed once, and the top ten hold 0.69%. Germline CDR1 and CDR2: MNHEY and SVGAGI. There are 15 residues in the CDR3. V dropped 6 bases and J dropped 4 bases, with 19 bases sitting between them. The chain is built from TRBV6-5 and TRBJ2-7; D might be TRBD1 or TRBD2, each matching 5 bases. Sequenced here: PBMCs, sampled 98 days after intestinal transplantation. The source of this sequence is a human patient who received an intestinal transplant, so some T cells may come from the graft donor. The chain's CDR3 is CASSENLGLAYEQYF. DNA for the CDR3: TGTGCCAGCAGCGAAAATCTGGGGCTAGCATACGAGCAGTACTTC.